The clone carrying this T cell receptor (beta chain) was recorded many times. What it recognizes is unknown. The data derive from a study of Graves' ophthalmopathy and Graves' hyperthyroidism. Regarding the study as a whole: Built on 13 signatures, a model told ophthalmopathy apart from stable hyperthyroidism with 85% to 90% sensitivity and around 80% specificity. Ophthalmopathy progression was predicted by the model at less than 71% sensitivity and less than 75% specificity.

Germline V gene lookup returns CDR1 MNHEY and CDR2 SVGAGI. V dropped 0 bases and J dropped 5 bases, with 16 bases sitting between them. The CDR3 runs to 16 residues. Amplifying from RNA transcripts, the study obtained TCR beta CDR3 regions. The workflow started with a first-round RT-PCR run with HTBI primers and then moved on to a second-round multiplex PCR. MiXCR, run by TCRdb on the multiplex PCR reads, gives a single entry per CDR3 protein. The sample lists over 450,000 distinct CDR3 sequences; roughly an eighth were seen once. The sequence was obtained from a woman aged 25 to 39 with Graves' ophthalmopathy. Material: blood. The chain combines TRBV6-5 with TRBJ2-5, with D maybe TRBD2 (6 bases). CDR3 in amino acids: CASSYSVGTLRETQYF. CDR3 coding DNA: TGTGCCAGCAGTTACTCGGTTGGGACTCTGAGGGAGACCCAGTACTTC.